This T cell receptor (beta chain) was observed in a study of neurological immune-mediated disorders. The cDNA came from 5'RACE, which used 10-nucleotide random UMIs. MiXCR was run by TCRdb on the 5' RACE reads, yielding one entry per CDR3 protein. This table has roughly 90,000 distinct CDR3 sequences, around 3.4% appearing once. The germline CDR1 and CDR2 sequences are LGHNA and YSLEER. V was cut by 4 bases and J by 0 bases, with 21 bases left in between. This CDR3 has 18 residues. Note on this clonotype: The antigen remains undetermined.

The unsorted libraries were generated from a total of 2 million PBMCs, which had been stored in RNAlater at -80 C. Overall study findings and caveats: None of the CDR3 amino acid sequences of expanded clones were shared across subjects, and this suggested private repertoires in all groups. In HTLV-1-associated myelopathy, TCR clonal expansion was greatest, and in multiple sclerosis it was least, below healthy controls.

The sequencing input was PBMCs. J is TRBJ1-1 and V is TRBV4-3, with a tentative D call TRBD1 (5 bases). The origin of this receptor is a woman aged 50 to 60 with multiple sclerosis. CDR3 bases: TGCGCCAGCAGCCTATGGCCCGGGACCCCCGGCTTGAACACTGAAGCTTTCTTT. Protein sequence: CASSLWPGTPGLNTEAFF.